This T cell receptor beta chain came from a study of cytomegalovirus exposure and HLA in healthy donors. Study observations and caveats: According to the study, around 160 TCR beta chains were cytomegalovirus-associated. Later analysis demonstrated an association between a missense DCLRE1C variant and TCR beta V- and J-gene trimming.

It was with 60 Vbeta and 13 Jbeta primers that the PCR ran. Repertoires were generated with immunoSEQ multiplex PCR, while TCRdb's copy carries only in-frame clones and drops some. The data hold about 100,000 clones, with 50% to 65% observed a single time. Trimming took 2 bases from V and 6 from J, leaving 12 bases between them. CDR1 and CDR2 from the germline V gene are SGHAT and FQNNGV. CDR3 length: 14 amino acids. Concerning this clone itself: Its antigen is not known.

J is TRBJ2-3 and V is TRBV11-2; TRBD1 might be the D (6 bases). The specimen sequenced was PBMCs. This receptor was taken from a man aged 25 to 40 in good health and CMV-seropositive. CDR3 sequence (DNA): TGTGCCAGCAGCTTAAGGTTTGGGGGCGATACGCAGTATTTT. It translates to CASSLRFGGDTQYF.